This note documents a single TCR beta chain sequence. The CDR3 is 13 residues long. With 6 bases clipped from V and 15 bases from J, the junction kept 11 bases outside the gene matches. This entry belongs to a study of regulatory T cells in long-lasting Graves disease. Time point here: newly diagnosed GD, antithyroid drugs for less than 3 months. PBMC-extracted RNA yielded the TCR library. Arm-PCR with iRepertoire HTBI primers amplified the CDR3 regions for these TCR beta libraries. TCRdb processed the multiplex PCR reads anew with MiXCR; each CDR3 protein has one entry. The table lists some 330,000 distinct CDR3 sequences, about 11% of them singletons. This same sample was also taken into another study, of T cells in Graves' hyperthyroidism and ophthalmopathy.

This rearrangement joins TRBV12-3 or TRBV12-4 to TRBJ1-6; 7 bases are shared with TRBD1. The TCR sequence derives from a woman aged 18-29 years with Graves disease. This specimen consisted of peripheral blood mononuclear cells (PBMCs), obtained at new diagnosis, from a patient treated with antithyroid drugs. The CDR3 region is CASSPTGTTHLHF. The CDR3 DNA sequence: TGTGCCAGCAGCCCGACAGGGACGACCCACCTCCACTTT.